This TCR beta chain appears in the sequencing data of a study of OX40 agonist ivuxolimab in advanced cancers. Study findings and constraints: The investigators did not determine what antigen specificity the expanded peripheral T cells had.

With 2 bases removed from V and 1 base from J, the gap between germline ends came to 9 bases. The CDR3 is 14 residues long. The germline V gene encodes CDR1 MNHEY and CDR2 SMNVEV (reference sequence). The protocol was immunoSEQ multiplex PCR, while the TCRdb copy is restricted to in-frame clones and leaves out a portion. The data hold tens of thousands of clones, with around 85% observed a single time. A word on this clone: Its antigen is still unknown.

This sample comprised CD4+ or CD8+ T cells sorted from blood, obtained in a trial of the OX40 agonist ivuxolimab. This sequence joins TRBV27 and TRBJ2-7; D remains unclear. This TCR was recovered from an adult with an advanced solid tumor such as melanoma, head and neck, liver or kidney cancer. The CDR3 loop is CASSLNRLSYEQYF. Here the CDR3 DNA reads TGTGCCAGCAGTTTAAACCGGCTATCCTACGAGCAGTACTTC.